This TCR beta chain was found in a study of shared clonotypes between healthy human individuals. At deep level, the assay was performed. The sorted-subset replicate PCRs were given approximately 190 ng DNA, which is 30,000 or so T cell genomes. The table came from immunoSEQ multiplex PCR; TCRdb's copy has only in-frame clones and leaves some out. The data contain about 1.1 million clones, around 77% of them seen just once; the ten biggest clones take up approximately 0.95%. This CDR3 has 15 amino acids. The V segment lost 8 bases and the J segment 4 bases; nucleotides outside the gene matches: 10. Germline V lookup: CDR1 MDHEN, CDR2 SYDVKM.

This rearrangement joins TRBV28 to TRBJ2-3, with TRBD2 matching 9 bases. The sequence was obtained from a man between 18 and 35 years old in good health. Some clones in this sample may be carry-over from other donors' samples. Sequencing input: memory CD4+ T cells from PBMCs. Subset: CD45RA-negative fraction. CDR3 residues: CASQVAGVGSDTQYF. CDR3 nucleotides: TGTGCCAGCCAAGTAGCGGGAGTTGGGTCAGATACGCAGTATTTT.